This record covers a single T cell receptor (beta chain). This clonotype has more than one count but fewer than ten. This clone's antigen is unknown. No base-level quality is on record; no much larger clone is a single base apart. Library method: 5' RACE. TCRdb names Illumina HiSeq 2500 as the instrument used. The second PCR ran for about 6 to 12 cycles and used a J-beta primer mix along with a sample-barcoded 5' primer. Each TCR beta cDNA molecule received a unique molecular identifier from a template-switch 5' adaptor carrying 12 random nucleotides. Each sample yielded at least 2.5 million CDR3-containing paired-end reads. First-strand cDNA was synthesized from all RNA with the Mint cDNA synthesis kit, primed by a TRBC-specific oligonucleotide. After uracil-DNA glycosylase treatment, a first 18-cycle PCR used universal primers M1SS and BC2_uni_R on all cDNA. As for the authors' bioinformatics: For normalization, 1 million high-quality reads were randomly selected from each sample, with every read carrying a distinct molecular identifier. Reads sharing molecular identifiers were discarded rather than binned into consensus sequences. MiTCR, set to a Q25 quality threshold and the strictest error-elimination algorithm, was used for CDR3 identification, clonotype clustering and error correction. A nonparametric unseen species model with Euler transformation was used to estimate lower-bound total TCR beta diversity. The raw public reads went through TCRdb reprocessing: fastp at Q25, MiXCR clone calling, in-frame beta chains kept. All rows with the same CDR3 protein become a single entry with the most common DNA and genes. The V and J calls reflect TCRdb's pipeline rather than the authors' work. The sample table contains hundreds of thousands of distinct CDR3 sequences; only one count was recorded for about 62% of them. Clones ranked in the top ten supply roughly 22% of the sample.

The donors were around 39 Caucasian individuals from Russia, aged roughly 6 to 90 years, who were systemically healthy. Approximately 9.3 milliliters of peripheral blood were drawn from each donor into EDTA-treated Vacutainer tubes. PBMCs were isolated by Ficoll-Paque density-gradient centrifugation, with at least 7 million obtained per sample. Total RNA, at least 6 micrograms per sample, was extracted from PBMCs with Trizol reagent. Naive CD45RAhigh/CD27high T cell percentages were measured by flow cytometry on a PBMC aliquot from every donor. This sample stems from a study of blood T cells in healthy people across ages (dated by TCRdb to 2014 to 2015). About the study as a whole: In model experiments, template switching captured roughly one uniquely barcoded TCR beta cDNA molecule for every two T cells. Age-related changes in TCR beta repertoire diversity were measured in the study by deep sequencing normalized with unique cDNA molecular identifiers. The donors were divided into four age groups: young (average about 15 years), middle-aged (under 40), aged (about 60) and long-lived (82). Donors of different ages were randomly distributed across sequencing lanes to avoid experimental bias. For two donors (one aged 18 to 30 and one aged 80 or older), the study analyzed two additional independent replicas of 1 million unique cDNA reads from the same blood draw.

The research as a whole found: A strong correlation was found between observed TCR beta diversity and the percentage of naive T cells measured by flow cytometry. Estimates of total diversity based on one million sequenced T cells were considered lower bounds and underestimates. Bulk unsorted PBMC profiling prevented conclusive comparison of naive and antigen-experienced compartments. Observed TCR beta diversity per million T cells fell roughly linearly with age, and a significant reduction was already apparent by age around 44. Donor CMV infection status was unknown, potentially confounding age-related changes in expanded clonotypes. The long-lived group showed more naive CD4+ T cells, fewer expanded clones and increased TCR diversity than the aged group, suggesting age selection.

This clonotype was sampled from a man younger than 45 in good health. Sequenced sample: blood.

The CDR3 protein is CASSPSKGVPSYNEQFF. In nucleotide form, the sequence is TGTGCCAGCAGCCCCTCAAAGGGAGTACCCTCCTACAATGAGCAGTTCTTC. In this chain, TRBV4-2 is recombined with TRBJ2-1, and possibly TRBD2, on 5 matching bases. CDR1 and CDR2, looked up from the germline V gene, are LGHNA and YNFKEQ. The CDR3 holds 17 amino acids from the cysteine to the phenylalanine. Only the CDR3 portion is preserved as DNA: 51 bases, with reading frame beginning at the first base. Deletion took 4 bases off V and 0 bases off J, with a span of 16 bases between the germline ends.